One sample yielded the 8 T cell receptor beta chains listed below, sequenced in a study of cytomegalovirus exposure and HLA in healthy donors. The PCR had 60 Vbeta and 13 Jbeta primers. Profiling relied on immunoSEQ multiplex PCR, and the TCRdb table lists in-frame clones only, not all of them. The sample lists 150,000 to 200,000 clones, less than 90% occurring once. The source material was PBMCs. These TCRs come from a boy between 10 and 17 years old in good health and CMV-seronegative.

The genes are TRBV6-6 and TRBJ2-2, with 8 bases matching TRBD2. The CDR3 is 16 amino acids. The V gene's germline CDR1 is MNHNY and CDR2 SVGAGI (reference sequence). V trimming: 4 bases; J trimming: 0 bases; junction bases outside the gene matches: 4. CDR3 coding DNA: TGTGCCAGCAGTTCTAAAGCGGGAGCGAACACCGGGGAGCTGTTTTTT. Translated: CASSSKAGANTGELFF.

CDR3 sequence: CASSLAFDTFNYGYTF. In DNA form, the CDR3 reads TGTGCCAGCAGCTTGGCCTTTGACACTTTTAACTATGGCTACACCTTC. The rearrangement uses TRBV5-4 and TRBJ1-2; D remains ambiguous. CDR3 length: 16 amino acids. V gave up 0 bases and J gave up 1 base, with 13 bases separating them. Looked up from germline, CDR1 is SGHNT and CDR2 is YYREEE (reference sequence).

The chain joins TRBV4-1 to TRBJ2-1; TRBD1 might be the D (5 bases). Germline V gene lookup returns CDR1 MGHRA and CDR2 YSYEKL. The CDR3 contains 18 residues. V dropped 4 bases and J dropped 8 bases, with 27 bases sitting between them. The CDR3 bases are TGCGCCAGCAGCCGATCAATCTTCTTACACAGGTTAGTCGATGAGCAGTTCTTC. It codes for CASSRSIFLHRLVDEQFF.

The chain combines TRBV15 with TRBJ1-1; weak D call: TRBD1 (6 bases). Germline CDR1 and CDR2: LNHNV and YYDKDF (reference sequence). There are 15 residues in the CDR3. Trimming cost V 0 bases and J 5 bases, with 13 bases left between them. CDR3: CATSRDTGLGTEAFF. Written as DNA, the CDR3 is TGTGCCACCAGCAGAGATACAGGGTTGGGAACTGAAGCTTTCTTT.

In this sample, this clone turned up a few times. The chain has TRBV6-5 and TRBJ1-1; possible D gene TRBD1, 5 bases. Trimming stripped 5 bases from V and 4 bases from J, with 11 bases between. Germline V CDR1 and CDR2: MNHEY, SVGAGI. The length of the CDR3 is 13 residues. The CDR3 nucleotides read TGTGCCAGCAGTCCAGGGATGGGCACTGAAGCTTTCTTT. Amino acids: CASSPGMGTEAFF.

This chain connects TRBV7-9 to TRBJ2-5; D is ambiguous. This CDR3 region has 13 residues. V lost 3 bases to trimming and J lost 3 bases, with 8 bases between them. Germline V gene lookup returns CDR1 SEHNR and CDR2 FQNEAQ (reference sequence). The CDR3 loop is CASSFLVEETQYF. The CDR3 DNA follows: TGTGCCAGCAGCTTTTTGGTAGAAGAGACCCAGTACTTC.

The chain combines TRBV27 with TRBJ1-6, with TRBD1 matching over 7 bases. The CDR3 spans 16 residues. Germline trimming cut 5 bases from V and 0 bases from J; bases unmatched to any gene: 4. Looked up from germline, CDR1 is MNHEY and CDR2 is SMNVEV (reference sequence). The chain's CDR3 is CASSTPGGSYNSPLHF. The CDR3 DNA reads as TGTGCCAGCAGTACCCCAGGGGGCTCCTATAATTCACCCCTCCACTTT.

The gene calls are TRBV2 and TRBJ1-6, with D perhaps TRBD1 (5 bases). This CDR3 has 13 amino acids. V was clipped by 5 bases and J by 6 bases, with 8 bases between them. CDR1 is SNHLY, CDR2 FYNNEI, per germline. The CDR3 DNA sequence: TGTGCCAGCAGTCAGGGTAGTAATTCACCCCTCCACTTT. This sequence encodes CASSQGSNSPLHF.